This passage covers 18 T cell receptor beta chains from one sample sequenced in a study of cytomegalovirus exposure and HLA in healthy donors. 60 Vbeta and 13 Jbeta primers were used in PCR. Measured with immunoSEQ multiplex PCR; TCRdb has only the in-frame clones, and not every one. The repertoire includes over 200,000 clones, 82% of them detected once, and 5% to 6.5% sits in the top ten. Sequencing was performed on PBMCs. These receptors originate from a woman aged 40 to 55 in good health and CMV-seropositive.

This clone was picked up one time. This rearrangement joins TRBV25-1 to TRBJ2-5; 8 bases are a match to TRBD1. The J call could be wrong; TRBJ2-7 is a better fit for the DNA end. Germline CDR1 and CDR2: MGHDK and SYGVNS. The CDR3 is made up of 15 amino acids. Here the CDR3 DNA reads TGTGCCAGCAGTGAACTAGGACAGGGAAACTACGAGCAGTACTTC. The encoded protein is CASSELGQGNYEQYF.

The chain uses TRBV11-2 and TRBJ2-1; TRBD2 aligns across 7 bases. J was trimmed by 4 bases and V by 1 base; bases with no gene match: 7. Per the germline V gene, CDR1 is SGHAT and CDR2 is FQNNGV. The CDR3 spans 16 residues. The CDR3 here is CASSLVVASGYNEQFF. CDR3 bases: TGTGCCAGCAGCTTAGTTGTGGCTAGCGGATACAATGAGCAGTTCTTC.

This clone was seen once. Its ends do not fully match the called genes, so a read error is possible. V gene TRBV7-9 combines with J gene TRBJ2-2; D is perhaps TRBD2 (5 bases). The CDR3 consists of 14 residues. CDR1 SEHNR and CDR2 FQNEAQ come from the germline V gene (reference sequence). CDR3 amino acids: CSSSLAPGTGELFF. The CDR3 bases are TGTTCCAGCAGCTTAGCGCCGGGTACCGGGGAGCTGTTTTTT.

Remarks on this clone: The sample contains more than one DNA sequence encoding this CDR3. CDR3 amino acids: CASSPQGSNTEAFF. The CDR3 nucleotides are TGTGCCAGCTCACCACAGGGGTCGAACACTGAAGCTTTCTTT. The genes are TRBV18 and TRBJ1-1; the D gene is possibly TRBD1 (5 bases). The CDR3 runs to 14 residues. Germline loops: CDR1 KGHSH, CDR2 LQKENI. V lost 1 base to trimming and J lost 1 base, with 7 bases between them.

This sequence joins TRBV11-2 and TRBJ1-1, with D perhaps TRBD1 (5 bases). The CDR3 is 15 residues long. The V and J ends lost 3 bases and 4 bases respectively, with 15 bases between them. CDR1 and CDR2 (germline): SGHAT, FQNNGV. The CDR3 here is CASSFQGTAGTEAFF. The CDR3 nucleotides read TGTGCCAGCAGCTTCCAGGGAACGGCTGGCACTGAAGCTTTCTTT.

A few counts support this clone. The chain couples TRBV30 to TRBJ2-7, with D possibly TRBD1 on 6 matching bases. Germline V gene data show CDR1 as GTSNPN and CDR2 as SVGIG (reference sequence). The CDR3 has 13 residues. V was cut by 1 base and J by 3 bases, with 10 bases left in between. CDR3 nucleotide sequence: TGTGCCTGGAGTGGGACAGTGATCTACGAGCAGTACTTC. It is translated as CAWSGTVIYEQYF.

This sequence joins TRBV27 and TRBJ1-5, with D hard to call. The CDR3 runs to 14 residues. Per germline, CDR1 MNHEY and CDR2 SMNVEV (reference sequence). V was cut by 1 base and J by 2 bases, with 6 bases left in between. In DNA, the CDR3 is TGTGCCAGCAGTTTATTGAGGGGCAATCAGCCCCAGCATTTT. Its protein is CASSLLRGNQPQHF.

The chain links TRBV7-2 to TRBJ1-2; D call uncertain. The length of the CDR3 is 11 residues. CDR1 and CDR2 (germline): SGHTA, FQGNSA. This chain's CDR3 is CATRRDYGYTF. For the CDR3, the DNA is TGTGCTACGAGGCGCGACTATGGCTACACCTTC. The variable domain in full, completed from reference TRBV7-2 and TRBJ1-2, reads GAGVSQSPSNKVTEKGKDVELRCDPISGHTALYWYRQSLGQGLEFLIYFQGNSAPDKSGLPSDRFSAERTGGSVSTLTIQRTQQEDSAVYLCATRRDYGYTFGSGTRLTVV.

This clone has only one observation. This chain links TRBV5-1 with TRBJ2-1, with no clear D. Per the germline V gene, CDR1 is SGHRS and CDR2 is YFSETQ. The CDR3 is made up of 12 amino acids. The V end was cut by 0 bases, the J end by 8 bases, with 6 bases between. The CDR3 DNA reads as TGCGCCAGCAGCTTGGCACTCGATGAGCAGTTCTTC. Protein product: CASSLALDEQFF.

This clone was observed a few times. The chain couples TRBV25-1 to TRBJ2-1; D is unresolved. Looked up from germline, CDR1 is MGHDK and CDR2 is SYGVNS. V was shortened by 3 bases and J by 4 bases, with 7 bases between the two germline ends. CDR3 length equals 13 residues. Here the CDR3 DNA reads TGTGCCAGCAGTGATCCCAGGTACAATGAGCAGTTCTTC. The encoded protein is CASSDPRYNEQFF.

V usage is TRBV9 and J usage is TRBJ2-1; TRBD1 matches 7 bases. V trimming: 3 bases; J trimming: 5 bases; junction bases outside the gene matches: 8. This CDR3 contains 15 residues. Germline V gene lookup returns CDR1 SGDLS and CDR2 YYNGEE. CDR3 loop: CASSAGGTDNNEQFF. CDR3 in DNA: TGTGCCAGCAGCGCAGGGGGAACCGATAACAATGAGCAGTTCTTC.

The gene calls are TRBV6-5 and TRBJ1-1; D might be TRBD1 (5 bases). The CDR3 is 15 amino acids. Germline CDR1 reads MNHEY; CDR2 reads SVGAGI. V was pared by 6 bases and J by 1 base, with 15 bases between. CDR3 region: CASSRPGLQNTEAFF. The CDR3, as DNA: TGTGCCAGCAGCCGGCCGGGACTCCAGAACACTGAAGCTTTCTTT.

The V and J genes are TRBV5-1 and TRBJ1-5; 11 bases are a match to TRBD1. Germline CDR1 reads SGHRS; CDR2 reads YFSETQ. Trimming removed 4 bases from V and 6 bases from J; junction bases left unmatched: 9. CDR3 length: 16 amino acids. The CDR3 DNA reads as TGCGCCAGCAGCGATGGCACGGGACAGGGGGGTCAGCCCCAGCATTTT. Amino acids: CASSDGTGQGGQPQHF. Full variable domain (outside the CDR3, taken from reference TRBV5-1 and TRBJ1-5): KAGVTQTPRYLIKTRGQQVTLSCSPISGHRSVSWYQQTPGQGLQFLFEYFSETQRNKGNFPGRFSGRQFSNSRSEMNVSTLELGDSALYLCASSDGTGQGGQPQHFGDGTRLSIL.

The V gene is TRBV2, the J gene TRBJ1-1; a possible D gene is TRBD1 (5 bases). Germline-derived CDR1 and CDR2 are SNHLY and FYNNEI. The CDR3 consists of 13 residues. V lost 4 bases to trimming and J lost 0 bases, with 6 bases between them. DNA of the CDR3: TGTGCCAGCAGTGGGGACTTGAACACTGAAGCTTTCTTT. The encoded protein is CASSGDLNTEAFF.

The rearrangement joins TRBV4-1 to TRBJ2-7; TRBD2 aligns across 10 bases. Germline trimming cut 1 base from V and 4 bases from J; bases unmatched to any gene: 10. The CDR3 runs 17 residues. Germline V gives CDR1 MGHRA, CDR2 YSYEKL. CDR3 protein: CASSQGRTSGKDYEQYF. In DNA, the CDR3 is TGCGCCAGCAGCCAAGGGCGGACTAGCGGAAAAGATTACGAGCAGTACTTC.

The rearrangement uses TRBV6-1 and TRBJ1-6; D is perhaps TRBD1 (5 bases). The CDR3 spans 16 residues. V lost 0 bases and J lost 7, with 13 bases in between. Germline assignment: CDR1 MNHNS and CDR2 SASEGT. This CDR3 reads CASSEASGGGNSPLHF. As DNA, the CDR3 is TGTGCCAGCAGTGAAGCGTCGGGGGGAGGGAATTCACCCCTCCACTTT.

The V and J genes are TRBV5-1 and TRBJ1-1; 7 nucleotides align to TRBD1. The V gene's germline CDR1 is SGHRS and CDR2 YFSETQ. After removal of 4 bases from V and 1 base from J, the junction contained 7 bases not matched to a gene. This CDR3 is 15 amino acids long. This CDR3 is CASSNSGTENTEAFF. In DNA form, the CDR3 reads TGCGCCAGCAGCAACTCCGGGACAGAGAACACTGAAGCTTTCTTT.

The sample holds one count of this clone. This rearrangement joins TRBV28 to TRBJ1-6, with a possible D match to TRBD1 (6 bases). The CDR3 totals 16 residues. V was trimmed by 5 bases and J by 2 bases, leaving 13 bases between them. Germline V lookup: CDR1 MDHEN, CDR2 SYDVKM. CDR3 sequence: CASSPLQGTYNSPLHF. The CDR3 DNA follows: TGTGCCAGCAGTCCCTTACAGGGTACCTATAATTCACCCCTCCACTTT.